Listed below are T cell receptor beta chains from one sample, sequenced in a study of T cell repertoires in cytomegalovirus infection. Using its own MiXCR run on the reads, TCRdb lists one record per CDR3 protein. The table has about 250,000 distinct CDR3 sequences, over 15% seen once. Sequenced sample: CD8+ T cells from PBMCs. The receptors derive from a human donor in good health (CMV status not recorded). Some clones in this sample may be carry-over from other donors' samples. The conserved cysteine and the conserved F or W are not part of the CDR3 here.

CDR3 length: 16; J gene: TRBJ2-3; V gene: TRBV20-1; CDR3 protein: SARDRETSGLVADTQY
CDR3 length: 14; J gene: TRBJ2-7; V gene: TRBV6-2/TRBV6-3; CDR3 protein: ASSWAPRTGPYEQY
CDR3 length: 11; J gene: TRBJ2-5; V gene: TRBV7-9; CDR3 protein: ASSPGQEETQY
CDR3 length: 12; J gene: TRBJ1-5; V gene: TRBV6-1; CDR3 protein: ASSEWDLGQPQH
CDR3 length: 13; J gene: TRBJ2-7; V gene: TRBV5-1; CDR3 protein: ASSLGADISYEQY
CDR3 length: 15; J gene: TRBJ2-5; V gene: TRBV7-2; CDR3 protein: ASSFGSGARGEETQY
CDR3 length: 14; J gene: TRBJ2-7; V gene: TRBV18; CDR3 protein: ASSPPRGRNSYEQY
CDR3 length: 15; J gene: TRBJ2-4; V gene: TRBV7-4; CDR3 protein: ASSSTLTGWDKNIQY
CDR3 length: 13; J gene: TRBJ2-1; V gene: TRBV27; CDR3 protein: ASSPGTSGGNEQF
CDR3 length: 10; J gene: TRBJ2-1; V gene: TRBV7-2; CDR3 protein: ASSPPHNEQF
CDR3 length: 13; J gene: TRBJ2-7; V gene: TRBV2; CDR3 protein: ASSEVTIGSYEQY
CDR3 length: 14; J gene: TRBJ1-6; V gene: TRBV6-5; CDR3 protein: ASSRTGRSYNSPLH
CDR3 length: 13; J gene: TRBJ2-1; V gene: TRBV7-9; CDR3 protein: ASSLGTYSYNEQF
CDR3 length: 13; J gene: TRBJ1-2; V gene: TRBV6-8; CDR3 protein: ASSYIGSSNYGYT
CDR3 length: 13; J gene: TRBJ1-2; V gene: TRBV27; CDR3 protein: PSSALDRAHYGYT
CDR3 length: 13; J gene: TRBJ1-2; V gene: TRBV20-1; CDR3 protein: SARGSLDPWDGYT
CDR3 length: 16; J gene: TRBJ2-3; V gene: TRBV10-3; CDR3 protein: AISEGGLAGGSTDTQY
CDR3 length: 12; J gene: TRBJ2-1; V gene: TRBV7-9; CDR3 protein: ASSPDGGDNEQF
CDR3 length: 14; J gene: TRBJ1-1; V gene: TRBV7-2; CDR3 protein: ASSRPLEEINTEAF
CDR3 length: 15; J gene: TRBJ2-7; V gene: TRBV11-2; CDR3 protein: ASSLGRGQINPYEQY
CDR3 length: 14; J gene: TRBJ2-1; V gene: TRBV12-3/TRBV12-4; CDR3 protein: ASSPRTGSSYNEQF
CDR3 length: 15; J gene: TRBJ2-1; V gene: TRBV7-6; CDR3 protein: ASSLGTSGGANYEQF
CDR3 length: 10; J gene: TRBJ1-1; V gene: TRBV6-6; CDR3 protein: ASSGNRAEAF
CDR3 length: 14; J gene: TRBJ2-2; V gene: TRBV20-1; CDR3 protein: SARLKGGPNTGELF
CDR3 length: 13; J gene: TRBJ1-1; V gene: TRBV7-9; CDR3 protein: ASSPGTGGAMWAF
CDR3 length: 12; J gene: TRBJ1-4; V gene: TRBV6-5; CDR3 protein: ASRPGTGPEKLF
CDR3 length: 11; J gene: TRBJ2-7; V gene: TRBV6-5; CDR3 protein: ASRTGRGTEQY
CDR3 length: 12; J gene: TRBJ2-7; V gene: TRBV7-9; CDR3 protein: ATPLTDGSYEQY
CDR3 length: 13; J gene: TRBJ2-7; V gene: TRBV7-2; CDR3 protein: ASSLAEVLTYEQY
CDR3 length: 15; J gene: TRBJ1-2; V gene: TRBV5-5; CDR3 protein: ASSHTTGQGAGGGYT
CDR3 length: 12; J gene: TRBJ2-2; V gene: TRBV6-5; CDR3 protein: ASSYGQSTGELF
CDR3 length: 15; J gene: TRBJ2-1; V gene: TRBV20-1; CDR3 protein: SADGTSGGLDYNEQF
CDR3 length: 13; J gene: TRBJ2-1; V gene: TRBV7-3; CDR3 protein: ASSFWDSSYNEQF
CDR3 length: 12; J gene: TRBJ1-2; V gene: TRBV29-1; CDR3 protein: SVDPETGLKGYT
CDR3 length: 12; J gene: TRBJ2-2; V gene: TRBV4-1; CDR3 protein: ASSQESRDGELF
CDR3 length: 15; J gene: TRBJ1-2; V gene: TRBV7-2; CDR3 protein: ASSLDLGGTGGYGYT
CDR3 length: 9; J gene: TRBJ2-1; V gene: TRBV7-8; CDR3 protein: ASSQTGFMF
CDR3 length: 13; J gene: TRBJ2-1; V gene: TRBV7-6; CDR3 protein: ASSLLPGPNNEQF
CDR3 length: 12; J gene: TRBJ1-1; V gene: TRBV12-3/TRBV12-4; CDR3 protein: ASRSRGEGTEAF
CDR3 length: 15; J gene: TRBJ2-1; V gene: TRBV7-2; CDR3 protein: ASSFKRGGLGTNEQF
CDR3 length: 12; J gene: TRBJ2-7; V gene: TRBV7-9; CDR3 protein: ASSEQGNSYEQY
CDR3 length: 15; J gene: TRBJ1-1; V gene: TRBV7-9; CDR3 protein: ASSSTDLGRMNTEAF
CDR3 length: 13; J gene: TRBJ1-2; V gene: TRBV12-3/TRBV12-4; CDR3 protein: ASSLKQGQNYGYT
CDR3 length: 15; J gene: TRBJ2-2; V gene: TRBV3-1; CDR3 protein: ASSQVADRVFPGELF
CDR3 length: 13; J gene: TRBJ1-2; V gene: TRBV25-1; CDR3 protein: ASSEEDRGVYGYT
CDR3 length: 11; J gene: TRBJ2-5; V gene: TRBV19; CDR3 protein: ASNSGGMETQY
CDR3 length: 17; J gene: TRBJ1-1; V gene: TRBV7-2; CDR3 protein: ASSPTGTGGQLGNTEAF
CDR3 length: 13; J gene: TRBJ1-5; V gene: TRBV5-8; CDR3 protein: ASSDGTAQNQPQH
CDR3 length: 14; J gene: TRBJ2-1; V gene: TRBV6-2/TRBV6-3; CDR3 protein: ASRRKGQGGMDEQF
CDR3 length: 12; J gene: TRBJ2-1; V gene: TRBV19; CDR3 protein: ASSIGGHYNEQF
CDR3 length: 11; J gene: TRBJ1-1; V gene: TRBV19; CDR3 protein: ASWTGGNTEAF
CDR3 length: 12; J gene: TRBJ2-5; V gene: TRBV7-6; CDR3 protein: ASSLGVFQETQY